A selection of T cell receptor beta chains follows, all from one sample in a study of Graves' ophthalmopathy and Graves' hyperthyroidism. TCRdb reprocessed the multiplex PCR reads via MiXCR and lists one record per CDR3 protein. The repertoire consists of about 220,000 distinct CDR3 sequences, with around a fifth occurring once and the leading ten covering about 40%. Sequencing was performed on peripheral blood. These receptors came from a woman between 50 and 59 years old with Graves' ophthalmopathy. CDR3s leave out the opening cysteine and the closing phenylalanine or tryptophan.

v_call: TRBV30
j_call: TRBJ1-2
cdr3_length: 11
cdr3_aa: ACPLGGTYGYT

v_call: TRBV2
j_call: TRBJ1-1
cdr3_length: 13
cdr3_aa: VSGPGLQGSTEAF

v_call: TRBV19
j_call: TRBJ2-7
cdr3_length: 13
cdr3_aa: ASSSASGGAYEQY

v_call: TRBV28
j_call: TRBJ2-7
cdr3_length: 12
cdr3_aa: ASSLEGFWYEQY

v_call: TRBV5-1
j_call: TRBJ1-2
cdr3_length: 11
cdr3_aa: ASSPPSPEGYT

v_call: TRBV2
j_call: TRBJ1-5
cdr3_length: 12
cdr3_aa: ASSETGHNQPQH

v_call: TRBV6-5
j_call: TRBJ1-2
cdr3_length: 12
cdr3_aa: ASCSGAKGYGYT

v_call: TRBV12-3/TRBV12-4
j_call: TRBJ2-7
cdr3_length: 15
cdr3_aa: ASSQEWTGGEEYEQY

v_call: TRBV5-1
j_call: TRBJ2-7
cdr3_length: 13
cdr3_aa: ASSLYRQDPYEQY

v_call: TRBV20-1
j_call: TRBJ2-2
cdr3_length: 11
cdr3_aa: SATRTGTGELF

v_call: TRBV24-1
j_call: TRBJ2-2
cdr3_length: 12
cdr3_aa: ATQFGGPTGELF

v_call: TRBV7-8
j_call: TRBJ2-5
cdr3_length: 13
cdr3_aa: ASSFDLAGWETQY

v_call: TRBV5-1
j_call: TRBJ1-1
cdr3_length: 15
cdr3_aa: ASSSGRDRGQGAEAF

v_call: TRBV20-1
j_call: TRBJ2-3
cdr3_length: 13
cdr3_aa: SATLSGTSTDTQY

v_call: TRBV24-1
j_call: TRBJ2-3
cdr3_length: 14
cdr3_aa: ATSAPTSGNLDTQY

v_call: TRBV12-3/TRBV12-4
j_call: TRBJ1-1
cdr3_length: 11
cdr3_aa: ASSYTRNTEAF

v_call: TRBV6-1
j_call: TRBJ1-2
cdr3_length: 12
cdr3_aa: ASSEGVPSYGYI

v_call: TRBV12-3/TRBV12-4
j_call: TRBJ2-6
cdr3_length: 11
cdr3_aa: ASSLGTGHVLT

v_call: TRBV12-3/TRBV12-4
j_call: TRBJ2-2
cdr3_length: 14
cdr3_aa: ASSLSPGRATGELF

v_call: TRBV20-1
j_call: TRBJ2-7
cdr3_length: 14
cdr3_aa: SARGALGSGIYEQY

v_call: TRBV6-1
j_call: TRBJ1-5
cdr3_length: 10
cdr3_aa: ATEGAGKPQH

v_call: TRBV7-8
j_call: TRBJ2-4
cdr3_length: 9
cdr3_aa: ASSNRDIQY

v_call: TRBV3-1
j_call: TRBJ1-1
cdr3_length: 14
cdr3_aa: ASSPRSTRMNTEAF

v_call: TRBV5-1
j_call: TRBJ2-2
cdr3_length: 12
cdr3_aa: ASSLGQRTGELF

v_call: TRBV6-1
j_call: TRBJ2-2
cdr3_length: 12
cdr3_aa: ASSGAGNTGELF

v_call: TRBV29-1
j_call: TRBJ2-7
cdr3_length: 10
cdr3_aa: SALRAPYEQY

v_call: TRBV12-3/TRBV12-4
j_call: TRBJ2-7
cdr3_length: 11
cdr3_aa: ASRWGQMVEQY

v_call: TRBV7-8
j_call: TRBJ1-1
cdr3_length: 12
cdr3_aa: ASSPSYGDTEAF

v_call: TRBV10-2
j_call: TRBJ1-2
cdr3_length: 12
cdr3_aa: ASARGLANYGYT

v_call: TRBV3-1
j_call: TRBJ1-6
cdr3_length: 11
cdr3_aa: ASSQNVGAPLH

v_call: TRBV10-1
j_call: TRBJ2-4
cdr3_length: 14
cdr3_aa: ASSGQEQGAKNIQY

v_call: TRBV20-1
j_call: TRBJ1-2
cdr3_length: 9
cdr3_aa: SLQRNYGYT

v_call: TRBV28
j_call: TRBJ2-7
cdr3_length: 14
cdr3_aa: ASSLTRWGGAYEQY

v_call: TRBV4-1
j_call: TRBJ2-7
cdr3_length: 14
cdr3_aa: ASSQGWQGMDYEQY

v_call: TRBV27
j_call: TRBJ1-2
cdr3_length: 14
cdr3_aa: ASSPLRTGGNYGYT

v_call: TRBV12-3/TRBV12-4
j_call: TRBJ1-3
cdr3_length: 15
cdr3_aa: ASSLYGGGPEGNTIY

v_call: TRBV24-1
j_call: TRBJ1-5
cdr3_length: 15
cdr3_aa: ATSVGQGSSSNQPQH

v_call: TRBV19
j_call: TRBJ2-7
cdr3_length: 11
cdr3_aa: ASSIAASYEQY

v_call: TRBV28
j_call: TRBJ1-5
cdr3_length: 13
cdr3_aa: ASIPGPYSNQPQH

v_call: TRBV4-1
j_call: TRBJ1-2
cdr3_length: 13
cdr3_aa: ASSQSGGINYGYT

v_call: TRBV18
j_call: TRBJ2-5
cdr3_length: 15
cdr3_aa: ASSPSGGQGSGRTQY

v_call: TRBV2
j_call: TRBJ2-7
cdr3_length: 10
cdr3_aa: ASSALTNEQY

v_call: TRBV18
j_call: TRBJ2-5
cdr3_length: 14
cdr3_aa: ASSPRAIVYQETQY

v_call: TRBV20-1
j_call: TRBJ1-2
cdr3_length: 11
cdr3_aa: SARELGRGGYT

v_call: TRBV3-1
j_call: TRBJ2-7
cdr3_length: 13
cdr3_aa: ASSERQGNRYEQY

v_call: TRBV5-1
j_call: TRBJ2-7
cdr3_length: 13
cdr3_aa: ASSFNGRPGGEQY

v_call: TRBV29-1
j_call: TRBJ2-7
cdr3_length: 13
cdr3_aa: SVETFSGSSYEQY

v_call: TRBV19
j_call: TRBJ2-7
cdr3_length: 12
cdr3_aa: ASSIGTSGYEQY

v_call: TRBV6-5
j_call: TRBJ1-3
cdr3_length: 15
cdr3_aa: ASRRFLLSDSGNTIY

v_call: TRBV11-2
j_call: TRBJ2-7
cdr3_length: 14
cdr3_aa: ASSVVGTGKIGEQY